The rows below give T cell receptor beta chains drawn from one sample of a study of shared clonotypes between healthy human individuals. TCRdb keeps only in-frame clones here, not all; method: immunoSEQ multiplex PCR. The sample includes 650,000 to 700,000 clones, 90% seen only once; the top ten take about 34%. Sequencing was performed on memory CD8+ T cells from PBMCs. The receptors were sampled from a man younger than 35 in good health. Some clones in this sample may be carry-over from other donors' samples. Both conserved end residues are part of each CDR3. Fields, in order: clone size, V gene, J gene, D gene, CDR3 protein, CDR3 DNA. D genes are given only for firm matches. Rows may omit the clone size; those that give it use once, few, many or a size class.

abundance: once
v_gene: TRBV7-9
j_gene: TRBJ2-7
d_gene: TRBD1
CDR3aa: CASSSRRRDSSYEQYF
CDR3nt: TGTGCCAGCAGCTCCCGCCGCCGGGACAGTTCCTACGAGCAGTACTTC

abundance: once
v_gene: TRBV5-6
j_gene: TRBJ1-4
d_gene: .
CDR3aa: CASSLIRAGVQKLFF
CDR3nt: TGTGCCAGCAGCTTGATCCGGGCGGGTGTTCAAAAACTGTTTTTT

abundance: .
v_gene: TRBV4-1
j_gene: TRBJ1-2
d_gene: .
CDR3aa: CASSQGTSGYTF
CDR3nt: TGCGCCAGCAGCCAAGGGACCTCCGGCTACACCTTC

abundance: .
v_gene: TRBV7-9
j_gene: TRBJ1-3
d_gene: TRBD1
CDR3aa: CASSSLPGTGGSGNTIYF
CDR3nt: TGTGCCAGCAGCTCCCTACCCGGGACAGGGGGCTCTGGAAACACCATATATTTT

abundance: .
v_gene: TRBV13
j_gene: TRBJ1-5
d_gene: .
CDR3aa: CASSIGRRSNQPQHF
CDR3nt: TGTGCCAGCAGCATAGGACGGAGAAGCAATCAGCCCCAGCATTTT

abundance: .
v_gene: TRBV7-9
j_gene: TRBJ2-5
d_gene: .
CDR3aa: CASSLATSGETQYF
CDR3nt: TGTGCCAGCAGCTTAGCAACCAGCGGAGAGACCCAGTACTTC

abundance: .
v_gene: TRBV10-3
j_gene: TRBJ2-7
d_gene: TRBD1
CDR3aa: CAISDPGQAGDEQYF
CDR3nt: TGTGCCATCAGTGATCCGGGACAGGCCGGAGACGAGCAGTACTTC

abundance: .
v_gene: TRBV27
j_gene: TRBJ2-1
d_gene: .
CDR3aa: CATSGNSYNEQFF
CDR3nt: TGTGCCACTTCGGGGAACTCCTACAATGAGCAGTTCTTC

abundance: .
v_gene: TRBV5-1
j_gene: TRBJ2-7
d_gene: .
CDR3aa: CASSLWAGDTYEQYF
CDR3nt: TGCGCCAGCAGCTTGTGGGCAGGGGACACCTACGAGCAGTACTTC

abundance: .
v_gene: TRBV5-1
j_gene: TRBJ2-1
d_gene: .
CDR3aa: CASSFRGSYNEQFF
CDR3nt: TGCGCCAGCAGCTTCAGAGGGTCCTACAATGAGCAGTTCTTC

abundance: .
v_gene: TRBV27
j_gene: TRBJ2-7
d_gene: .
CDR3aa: CASSPTHHYEQYF
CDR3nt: TGTGCCAGCAGCCCTACCCACCATTACGAGCAGTACTTC

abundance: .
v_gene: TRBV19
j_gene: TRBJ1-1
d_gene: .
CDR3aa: CASSIDLEAEAFF
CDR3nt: TGTGCCAGTAGTATAGATCTTGAGGCGGAAGCTTTCTTT

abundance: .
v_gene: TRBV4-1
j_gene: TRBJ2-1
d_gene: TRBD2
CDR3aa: CASRSVGSGRSRLQFF
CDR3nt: TGCGCCAGCAGATCTGTAGGGAGCGGGAGGAGTCGATTGCAGTTCTTC

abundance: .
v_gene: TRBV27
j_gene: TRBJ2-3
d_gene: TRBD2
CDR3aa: CASSQPVGSGRVTDTQYF
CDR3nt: TGTGCCAGCAGCCAACCGGTGGGTAGCGGGAGGGTCACAGATACGCAGTATTTT

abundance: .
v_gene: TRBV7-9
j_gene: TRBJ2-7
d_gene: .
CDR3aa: CASSLGVFAEQYF
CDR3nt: TGTGCCAGCAGCTTAGGGGTTTTTGCCGAGCAGTACTTC

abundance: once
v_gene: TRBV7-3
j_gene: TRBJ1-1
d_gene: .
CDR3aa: CASSFQGNTEAFF
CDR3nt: TGTGCCAGCAGCTTTCAGGGGAACACTGAAGCTTTCTTT

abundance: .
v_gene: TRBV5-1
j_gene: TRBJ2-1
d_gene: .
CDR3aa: CASSLGARIPEQFF
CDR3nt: TGCGCCAGCAGCTTGGGGGCCCGCATCCCGGAGCAGTTCTTC

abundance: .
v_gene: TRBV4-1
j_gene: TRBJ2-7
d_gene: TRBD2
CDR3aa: CASSQGDYGDYEQYF
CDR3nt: TGCGCCAGCAGCCAAGGGGACTACGGGGACTACGAGCAGTACTTC

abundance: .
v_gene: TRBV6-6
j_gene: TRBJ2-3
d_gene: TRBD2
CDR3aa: CASNPTLAGASDTQYF
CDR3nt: TGTGCCAGCAATCCCACCCTAGCGGGAGCATCAGATACGCAGTATTTT

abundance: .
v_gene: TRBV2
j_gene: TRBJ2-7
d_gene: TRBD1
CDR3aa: CASRPGQRTYEQYF
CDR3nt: TGTGCCAGCAGACCGGGACAGCGAACCTACGAGCAGTACTTC

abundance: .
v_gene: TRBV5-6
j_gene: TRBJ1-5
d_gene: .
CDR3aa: CASSLAGASNQPQHF
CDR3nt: TGTGCCAGCAGCTTGGCGGGGGCTAGCAATCAGCCCCAGCATTTT

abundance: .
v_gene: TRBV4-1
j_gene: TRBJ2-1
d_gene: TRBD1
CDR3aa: CASSLTGGNYNEQFF
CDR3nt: TGCGCCAGCAGCCTCACAGGGGGCAACTACAATGAGCAGTTCTTC

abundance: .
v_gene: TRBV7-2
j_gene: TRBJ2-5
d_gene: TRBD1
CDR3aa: CASSLGDREETQYF
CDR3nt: TGTGCCAGCAGCTTAGGCGACAGGGAAGAGACCCAGTACTTC

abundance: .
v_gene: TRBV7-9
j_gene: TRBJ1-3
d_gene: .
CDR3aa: CASSLAGPDSSGNTIYF
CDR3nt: TGTGCCAGCAGCTTAGCGGGACCGGATTCCTCTGGAAACACCATATATTTT

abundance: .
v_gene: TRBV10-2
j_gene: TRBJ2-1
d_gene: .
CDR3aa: CASSERRHEQFF
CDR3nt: TGCGCCAGCAGTGAGCGTCGTCATGAGCAGTTCTTC

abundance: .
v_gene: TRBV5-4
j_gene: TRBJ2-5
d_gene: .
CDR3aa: CASSLRQAYSRRETQYF
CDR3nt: TGTGCCAGCAGCTTGAGGCAGGCCTATTCCAGGAGGGAGACCCAGTACTTC

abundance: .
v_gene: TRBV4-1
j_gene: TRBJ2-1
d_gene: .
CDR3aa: CASSQFQGPPGNEQFF
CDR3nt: TGCGCCAGCAGCCAATTTCAGGGGCCCCCGGGCAATGAGCAGTTCTTC

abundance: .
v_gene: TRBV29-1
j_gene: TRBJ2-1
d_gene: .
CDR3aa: CSALAAYNEQFF
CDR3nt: TGCAGCGCCCTGGCCGCCTACAATGAGCAGTTCTTC

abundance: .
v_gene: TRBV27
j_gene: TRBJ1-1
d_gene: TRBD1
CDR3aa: CASSFQRTGGNTEAFF
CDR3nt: TGTGCCAGCAGTTTTCAACGGACAGGGGGGAACACTGAAGCTTTCTTT

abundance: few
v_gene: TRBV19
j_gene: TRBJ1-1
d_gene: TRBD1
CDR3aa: CASSNDSRDRVNTEAFF
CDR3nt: TGTGCCAGTAGTAATGACAGTCGGGACAGGGTGAACACTGAAGCTTTCTTT

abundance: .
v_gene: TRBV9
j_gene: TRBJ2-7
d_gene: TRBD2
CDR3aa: CASSAGLAGYEQYF
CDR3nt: TGTGCCAGCAGCGCAGGACTAGCGGGATACGAGCAGTACTTC

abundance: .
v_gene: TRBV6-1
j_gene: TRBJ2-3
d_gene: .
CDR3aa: CASSDGTLSDTQYF
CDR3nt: TGTGCCAGCAGTGATGGGACTCTATCGGATACGCAGTATTTT

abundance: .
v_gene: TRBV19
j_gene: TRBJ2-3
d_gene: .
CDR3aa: CASSALPADTQYF
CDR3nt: TGTGCCAGTAGTGCCCTCCCGGCAGATACGCAGTATTTT

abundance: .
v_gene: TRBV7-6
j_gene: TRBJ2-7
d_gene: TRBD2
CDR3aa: CASSLERESYEQYF
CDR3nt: TGTGCCAGCAGCTTAGAGCGGGAGAGCTACGAGCAGTACTTC

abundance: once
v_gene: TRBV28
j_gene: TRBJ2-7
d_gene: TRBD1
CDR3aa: CASSTGGVGYEQYF
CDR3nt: TGTGCCAGCAGCACAGGGGGCGTTGGCTACGAGCAGTACTTC

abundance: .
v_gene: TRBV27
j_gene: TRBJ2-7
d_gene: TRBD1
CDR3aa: CASSPGFGTGGREQYF
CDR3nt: TGTGCCAGCAGCCCGGGGTTCGGGACAGGGGGTCGAGAGCAGTACTTC

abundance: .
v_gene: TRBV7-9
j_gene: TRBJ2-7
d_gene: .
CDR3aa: CASSPSTGQTYEQYF
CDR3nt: TGTGCCAGCAGCCCCTCTACCGGGCAAACCTACGAGCAGTACTTC

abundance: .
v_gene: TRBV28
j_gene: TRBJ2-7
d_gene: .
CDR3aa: CASSTTEEDRAYEQYF
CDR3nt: TGTGCCAGCAGTACGACAGAAGAGGACAGAGCCTACGAGCAGTACTTC

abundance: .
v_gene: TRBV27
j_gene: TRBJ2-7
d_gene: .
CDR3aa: CASMSGGEYEQYF
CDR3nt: TGTGCCAGCATGAGCGGCGGGGAATACGAGCAGTACTTC

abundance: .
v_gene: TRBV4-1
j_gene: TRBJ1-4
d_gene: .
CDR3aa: CASSPRAGTSGTNEKLFF
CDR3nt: TGCGCCAGCAGCCCCAGGGCAGGGACGAGCGGAACTAATGAAAAACTGTTTTTT

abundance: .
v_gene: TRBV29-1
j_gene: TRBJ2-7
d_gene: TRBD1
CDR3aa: CSARTGGHGSYEQYF
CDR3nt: TGCAGCGCCCGGACAGGGGGCCATGGCTCCTACGAGCAGTACTTC

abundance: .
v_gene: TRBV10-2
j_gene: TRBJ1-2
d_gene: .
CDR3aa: CASRPLDGGYTF
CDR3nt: TGCGCCAGCAGGCCCTTGGACGGAGGCTACACCTTC